These 11 T cell receptor beta chains originate from one sample sequenced in a study of blood T cell repertoires in COVID-19. Sequenced by immunoSEQ multiplex PCR; TCRdb stores in-frame clones only, minus some. The sample carries roughly 120,000 clones, around 78% recorded once. Sequencing was carried out using peripheral blood. The receptors come from an older woman with acute or convalescent COVID-19.

The rearrangement uses TRBV28 and TRBJ1-5; D not resolved. Germline V gene data show CDR1 as MDHEN and CDR2 as SYDVKM. The CDR3 has 15 residues. Deletions cut 3 bases from V and 4 bases from J, with 13 bases between. The CDR3 region is CASSLRVPRNQPQHF. The CDR3 coding sequence is TGTGCCAGCAGTTTGAGGGTTCCCCGTAATCAGCCCCAGCATTTT.

The chain combines TRBV5-1 with TRBJ2-1; 11 bases are shared with TRBD2. This CDR3 is built from 17 residues. Trimming cost V 4 bases and J 8 bases; bases outside gene matches: 14. Germline CDR1 is SGHRS and CDR2 is YFSETQ. The chain's CDR3 is CASSRLAGGQGSDEQFF. The CDR3 DNA is TGCGCCAGCAGCAGATTAGCGGGAGGGCAAGGTTCAGATGAGCAGTTCTTC.

V gene TRBV28 combines with J gene TRBJ1-2, with 8 bases that match TRBD1. CDR3 length: 14 amino acids. Germline V gene data show CDR1 as MDHEN and CDR2 as SYDVKM. V trimming: 5 bases; J trimming: 3 bases; junction bases outside the gene matches: 5. Here the CDR3 DNA reads TGTGCCAGCAGTACCCACAGGGGGTACTATGGCTACACCTTC. Its translation is CASSTHRGYYGYTF.

This clone was seen a handful of times. The rearrangement joins TRBV28 to TRBJ1-1; D is possibly TRBD1 (5 bases). CDR1 MDHEN and CDR2 SYDVKM come from the germline V gene. The CDR3 has 15 residues. V was clipped by 3 bases and J by 4 bases, with 15 bases between them. The CDR3 coding sequence is TGTGCCAGCAGTTTGCCCCCGGGGGAACCCACTGAAGCTTTCTTT. It codes for CASSLPPGEPTEAFF.

This clone has only one observation. The chain couples TRBV7-9 to TRBJ2-7, with 7 bases fitting TRBD1. V shed 2 bases and J 4 bases; nucleotides not matched to a gene: 5. Germline assignment: CDR1 SEHNR and CDR2 FQNEAQ (reference sequence). The CDR3 contains 14 residues. The CDR3 nucleotides read TGTGCCAGCAGCTTAACAACAGGGGTATACGAGCAGTACTTC. Its protein product is CASSLTTGVYEQYF.

CDR3 region: CASSGPIWTQYF. CDR3 sequence (DNA): TGTGCCAGCAGTGGGCCGATTTGGACCCAGTACTTC. The chain links TRBV25-1 to TRBJ2-5; D call uncertain. V shed 4 bases and J shed 7 bases, with 10 bases lying between them. Per germline, CDR1 MGHDK and CDR2 SYGVNS. CDR3 length: 12 residues.

The V gene is TRBV7-6, the J gene TRBJ1-4; D gene unclear. The CDR3 contains 16 residues. Germline assignment: CDR1 SGHVS and CDR2 FNYEAQ. The germline V and J ends were trimmed by 5 bases and 0 bases, with 13 bases remaining between them. The CDR3: CASSLGSGATNEKLFF. In DNA form, the CDR3 reads TGTGCCAGCAGCCTGGGCTCCGGTGCAACTAATGAAAAACTGTTTTTT.

The chain carries TRBV5-8 and TRBJ2-1, with 9 bases lining up with TRBD2. The V gene end was trimmed by 3 bases and the J gene end by 2 bases; junction bases not matched to a gene: 3. The length of the CDR3 is 15 residues. CDR1 is SGHTS, CDR2 YDEGEE, per germline. The DNA of the CDR3 is TGTGCCAGCAGCTCCGGGACTAGCACCTACAATGAGCAGTTCTTC. This encodes CASSSGTSTYNEQFF.

The chain recombines TRBV29-1 with TRBJ2-2; TRBD2 might be the D (5 bases). Germline loops: CDR1 SQVTM, CDR2 ANQGSEA. This CDR3 has 13 amino acids. V shed 6 bases and J shed 4 bases, with 12 bases lying between them. This CDR3 is CSVRFAGTGELFF. CDR3 nucleotides: TGCAGCGTACGCTTTGCGGGCACCGGGGAGCTGTTTTTT.

This chain joins TRBV7-2 and TRBJ2-2; 7 positions match TRBD1. Germline CDR1 SGHTA, CDR2 FQGNSA. The ends lost 2 bases at V and 3 bases at J; junction bases unmatched: 6. The CDR3 covers 16 residues. The CDR3 sequence is CASSLQTGSYTGELFF. CDR3 nucleotides: TGTGCCAGCAGCTTACAGACAGGGTCTTACACCGGGGAGCTGTTTTTT. The full variable domain, rest sourced from reference TRBV7-2 and TRBJ2-2, is GAGVSQSPSNKVTEKGKDVELRCDPISGHTALYWYRQSLGQGLEFLIYFQGNSAPDKSGLPSDRFSAERTGGSVSTLTIQRTQQEDSAVYLCASSLQTGSYTGELFFGEGSRLTVL.

This clone was seen only once. The gene calls are TRBV5-8 and TRBJ2-5, with 11 bases aligning to TRBD2. This CDR3 comprises 15 residues. V dropped 6 bases and J dropped 7; count of bases not matched to a gene: 11. Germline V gene sequence: CDR1 SGHTS, CDR2 YDEGEE. The CDR3 here is CASILLTSGIGTQYF. CDR3 bases: TGTGCCAGCATCCTCCTGACTAGCGGGATAGGGACCCAGTACTTC.